This T cell receptor beta chain was sequenced for a study of T cell responses to AZD1222 COVID-19 vaccine. Deletions cut 1 base from V and 0 bases from J, with 6 bases between. The V gene's germline CDR1 is GTSNPN and CDR2 SVGIG (reference sequence). CDR3 size: 13 residues. Method: immunoSEQ multiplex PCR; TCRdb's copy keeps in-frame clones and lacks some. The sample contains 90,000 or so clones, around 90% of which appear only once. The starting material was peripheral blood, obtained on day 0 of AZD1222 vaccination. This sequence joins TRBV30 and TRBJ1-2; no clear D. This sequence was found in an adult in good health. This chain's CDR3 is CAWSEETNYGYTF. The CDR3 DNA reads TGTGCCTGGAGTGAGGAGACTAACTATGGCTACACCTTC.